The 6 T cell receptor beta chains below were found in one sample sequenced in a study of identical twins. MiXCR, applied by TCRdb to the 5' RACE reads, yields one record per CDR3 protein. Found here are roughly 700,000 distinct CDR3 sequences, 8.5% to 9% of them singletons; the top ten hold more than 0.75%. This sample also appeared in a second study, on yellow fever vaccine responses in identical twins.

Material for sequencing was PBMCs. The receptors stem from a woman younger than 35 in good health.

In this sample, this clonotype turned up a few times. The CDR3 DNA sequence: TGCAGCGCCGTTCCAGCGGGAGGGCCATATACGCAGTATTTT. Translating gives CSAVPAGGPYTQYF. V usage is TRBV29-1 and J usage is TRBJ2-3; the match to TRBD2 covers 10 bases. This CDR3 contains 14 residues. CDR1 SQVTM and CDR2 ANQGSEA come from the germline V gene. The junction had 11 bases not matched to a gene; V was cut back by 7 bases and J by 7 bases.

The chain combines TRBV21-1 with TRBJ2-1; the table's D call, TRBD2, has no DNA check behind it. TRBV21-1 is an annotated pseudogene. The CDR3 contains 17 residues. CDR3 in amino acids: CASILKGLKGIYNEQFF. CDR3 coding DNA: TGTGCCAGCATTTTGAAGGGACTAAAGGGGATATACAATGAGCAGTTCTTC.

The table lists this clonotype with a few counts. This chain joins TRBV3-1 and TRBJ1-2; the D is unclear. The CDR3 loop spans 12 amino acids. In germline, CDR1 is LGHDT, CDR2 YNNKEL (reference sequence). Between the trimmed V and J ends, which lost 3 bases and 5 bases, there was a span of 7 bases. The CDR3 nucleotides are TGTGCCAGCAGCCAGTTTCCGTATGGCTACACCTTC. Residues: CASSQFPYGYTF.

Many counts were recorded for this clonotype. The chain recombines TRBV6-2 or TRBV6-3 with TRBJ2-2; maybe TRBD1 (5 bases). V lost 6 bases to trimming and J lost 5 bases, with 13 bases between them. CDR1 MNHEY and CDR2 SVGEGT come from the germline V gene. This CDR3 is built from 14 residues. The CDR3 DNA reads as TGTGCCAGCAGGGGCCAGGGAATTACCGGGGAGCTGTTTTTT. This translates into CASRGQGITGELFF.

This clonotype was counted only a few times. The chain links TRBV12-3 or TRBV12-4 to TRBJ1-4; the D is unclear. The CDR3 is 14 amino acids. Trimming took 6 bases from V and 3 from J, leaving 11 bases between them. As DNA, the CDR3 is TGTGCCAGCAGAGTCCCGGGGTCTAATGAAAAACTGTTTTTT. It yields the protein CASRVPGSNEKLFF.

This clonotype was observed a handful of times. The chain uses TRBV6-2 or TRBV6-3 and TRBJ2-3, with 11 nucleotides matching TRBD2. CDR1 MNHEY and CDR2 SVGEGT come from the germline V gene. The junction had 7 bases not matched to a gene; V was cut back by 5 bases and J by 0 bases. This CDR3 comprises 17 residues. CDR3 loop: CASSGPGLADSTDTQYF. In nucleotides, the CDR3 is TGTGCCAGCAGTGGACCGGGACTAGCGGACAGCACAGATACGCAGTATTTT.